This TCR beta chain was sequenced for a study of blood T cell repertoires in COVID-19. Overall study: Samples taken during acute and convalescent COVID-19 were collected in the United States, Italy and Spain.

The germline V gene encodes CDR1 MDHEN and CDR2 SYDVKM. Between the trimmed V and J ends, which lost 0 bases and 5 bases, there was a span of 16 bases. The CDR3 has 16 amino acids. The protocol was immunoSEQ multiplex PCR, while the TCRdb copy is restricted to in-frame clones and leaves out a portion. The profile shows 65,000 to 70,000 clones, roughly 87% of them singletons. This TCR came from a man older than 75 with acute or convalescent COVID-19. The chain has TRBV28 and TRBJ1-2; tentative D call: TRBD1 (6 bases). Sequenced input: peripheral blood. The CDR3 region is CASSLWAGGADYGYTF. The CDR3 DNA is TGTGCCAGCAGTTTATGGGCGGGGGGCGCCGATTATGGCTACACCTTC.